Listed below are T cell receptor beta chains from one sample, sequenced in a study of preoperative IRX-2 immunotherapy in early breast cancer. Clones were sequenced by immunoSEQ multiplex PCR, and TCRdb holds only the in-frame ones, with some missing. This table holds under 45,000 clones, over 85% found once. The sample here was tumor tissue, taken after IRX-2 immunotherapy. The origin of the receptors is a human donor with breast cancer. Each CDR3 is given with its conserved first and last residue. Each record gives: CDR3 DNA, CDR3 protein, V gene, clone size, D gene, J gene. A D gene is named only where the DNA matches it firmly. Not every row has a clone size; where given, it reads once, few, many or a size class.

CDR3nt: TGTGCCAGTAGTAGGCTAGACCAAGAGACCCAGTACTTC; CDR3aa: CASSRLDQETQYF; v_gene: TRBV19; abundance: NA; d_gene: NA; j_gene: TRBJ2-5
CDR3nt: TGTGCCAGCAGCTTATTAGGAGGGTTGCTGTTTTTT; CDR3aa: CASSLLGGLLFF; v_gene: TRBV7-3; abundance: NA; d_gene: NA; j_gene: TRBJ1-4
CDR3nt: TGCGCCAGCAGCTTTGTTAGCGGGAGCACAGATACGCAGTATTTT; CDR3aa: CASSFVSGSTDTQYF; v_gene: TRBV5-1; abundance: NA; d_gene: TRBD2; j_gene: TRBJ2-3
CDR3nt: TGCGCCAGCAGCTTGGAAGCATTAGGGGGTCGCAATGAGCAGTTCTTC; CDR3aa: CASSLEALGGRNEQFF; v_gene: TRBV5-1; abundance: NA; d_gene: NA; j_gene: TRBJ2-1
CDR3nt: TGCAGCGTTGAAGATCCAGGGGGGTGGAACACTGAAGCTTTCTTT; CDR3aa: CSVEDPGGWNTEAFF; v_gene: TRBV29-1; abundance: NA; d_gene: TRBD1; j_gene: TRBJ1-1
CDR3nt: TGCGCCAGCAGCCCTATTCAGGGAAGCTCCTACAATGAGCAGTTCTTC; CDR3aa: CASSPIQGSSYNEQFF; v_gene: TRBV4-1; abundance: NA; d_gene: NA; j_gene: TRBJ2-1
CDR3nt: TGTGCCATCAGTCCCACCGGAGGGACGGATACGCAGTATTTT; CDR3aa: CAISPTGGTDTQYF; v_gene: TRBV10-3; abundance: once; d_gene: NA; j_gene: TRBJ2-3
CDR3nt: TGTGCCAGCACCCCGGACACAGATACGCAGTATTTT; CDR3aa: CASTPDTDTQYF; v_gene: TRBV2; abundance: NA; d_gene: NA; j_gene: TRBJ2-3
CDR3nt: TGTGCCAGCAGTTTACCCCCCTATAGCACAGATACGCAGTATTTT; CDR3aa: CASSLPPYSTDTQYF; v_gene: TRBV27; abundance: NA; d_gene: NA; j_gene: TRBJ2-3
CDR3nt: TGTGCCAGCAGTTATCTCCAGCTCGGTCAAGAGACCCAGTACTTC; CDR3aa: CASSYLQLGQETQYF; v_gene: TRBV6-5; abundance: NA; d_gene: NA; j_gene: TRBJ2-5
CDR3nt: TGTGCCAGCAGCAAGGGACTAGCGGGAGGGGAGACCCAGTACTTC; CDR3aa: CASSKGLAGGETQYF; v_gene: TRBV11-3; abundance: NA; d_gene: TRBD2; j_gene: TRBJ2-5
CDR3nt: TGTGCCAGCAGTGAAGTTGTCAGGGTAGTTAACACCATATATTTT; CDR3aa: CASSEVVRVVNTIYF; v_gene: TRBV6-1; abundance: once; d_gene: NA; j_gene: TRBJ1-3
CDR3nt: TGTGCCAGCGGTGAGGACAGGCACTTACCCGAGCAGTACTTC; CDR3aa: CASGEDRHLPEQYF; v_gene: TRBV7-2; abundance: NA; d_gene: TRBD1; j_gene: TRBJ2-7
CDR3nt: TGCAGCGTTGAAAAGGATAACACTGAAGCTTTCTTT; CDR3aa: CSVEKDNTEAFF; v_gene: TRBV29-1; abundance: once; d_gene: NA; j_gene: TRBJ1-1
CDR3nt: TGTGCCAGCAGCTCACCGGGACAGGGGGCGGTAGCCTATGGCTACACCTTC; CDR3aa: CASSSPGQGAVAYGYTF; v_gene: TRBV7-2; abundance: NA; d_gene: TRBD1; j_gene: TRBJ1-2
CDR3nt: TGTGCCAGCAGTTTATCGTACCCAGGGCCCAATCGGGGACTGTTTTTT; CDR3aa: CASSLSYPGPNRGLFF; v_gene: TRBV27; abundance: NA; d_gene: NA; j_gene: TRBJ1-4
CDR3nt: TGTGCCAGCAGCCCCTCGTATGGAGGAGACAGCTATGGCTACACCTTC; CDR3aa: CASSPSYGGDSYGYTF; v_gene: TRBV4-2; abundance: NA; d_gene: NA; j_gene: TRBJ1-2
CDR3nt: TGTGCCAGCAGTTTATCGCCAGGGGGCTTGGGGGAAAAACTGTTTTTT; CDR3aa: CASSLSPGGLGEKLFF; v_gene: TRBV27; abundance: NA; d_gene: TRBD1; j_gene: TRBJ1-4
CDR3nt: TGTGCCAGCAGCTTGTTAAGTCCCTACAATGAGCAGTTCTTC; CDR3aa: CASSLLSPYNEQFF; v_gene: TRBV5-4; abundance: NA; d_gene: NA; j_gene: TRBJ2-1
CDR3nt: TGTGCCACCACCACCCCCAGATACCCTGAGAAAAAGCAGTACTTC; CDR3aa: CATTTPRYPEKKQYF; v_gene: TRBV27; abundance: NA; d_gene: NA; j_gene: TRBJ2-7
CDR3nt: TGTGCCAGCAGTTCCAGGGGATACACAGATACGCAGTATTTT; CDR3aa: CASSSRGYTDTQYF; v_gene: TRBV9; abundance: NA; d_gene: NA; j_gene: TRBJ2-3